The rows below give T cell receptor beta chains drawn from one sample of a study of shared clonotypes between healthy human individuals. Assay used: immunoSEQ multiplex PCR; TCRdb lists only in-frame clones, some missing. The data show around 720,000 clones, with 73% seen just once and 1.5% to 2% held by the top ten. Sequences were obtained from memory CD4+ T cells sorted from blood. The receptor set was obtained from a woman aged 25 to 39 in good health. CDR3s include the opening cysteine and the closing phenylalanine or tryptophan. D genes are given only for firm matches. Rows give clone size only sometimes, using once, few, many, or a class for an expanded clone.

CDR3: CASISTGPYPGGYTF
DNA: TGTGCCAGTATTTCGACTGGGCCCTATCCGGGGGGCTACACCTTC
J: TRBJ1-2
size: NA
V: TRBV19
D: NA
length: 15

CDR3: CASSRDPGQDTDTQYF
DNA: TGTGCCAGCAGCCGGGATCCGGGACAGGACACAGATACGCAGTATTTT
J: TRBJ2-3
size: NA
V: TRBV7-8
D: TRBD1
length: 16

CDR3: CASNRGGSYEQYF
DNA: TGTGCCAGTAATCGAGGAGGCTCCTACGAGCAGTACTTC
J: TRBJ2-7
size: NA
V: TRBV19
D: NA
length: 13

CDR3: CASSTDRAGGIRGETQYF
DNA: TGTGCCAGCAGCACCGACAGGGCTGGCGGGATAAGGGGAGAGACCCAGTACTTC
J: TRBJ2-5
size: NA
V: TRBV5-8
D: NA
length: 18

CDR3: CASSFKHIYGYTF
DNA: TGTGCCAGCAGCTTCAAACATATCTATGGCTACACCTTC
J: TRBJ1-2
size: NA
V: TRBV7-8
D: NA
length: 13

CDR3: CAIRTSSETQYF
DNA: TGTGCCATACGGACTAGCTCAGAGACCCAGTACTTC
J: TRBJ2-5
size: NA
V: TRBV2
D: TRBD2
length: 12

CDR3: CASSGPGQGNQPQHF
DNA: TGTGCCAGCAGTGGACCGGGACAGGGGAATCAGCCCCAGCATTTT
J: TRBJ1-5
size: NA
V: TRBV28
D: TRBD1
length: 15

CDR3: CASSPQGAGGEQYF
DNA: TGTGCCAGCAGCCCCCAGGGAGCGGGAGGCGAGCAGTACTTC
J: TRBJ2-7
size: NA
V: TRBV7-2
D: TRBD2
length: 14

CDR3: CASSLSPTWGETQYF
DNA: TGCGCCAGCAGCTTGAGTCCAACCTGGGGGGAGACCCAGTACTTC
J: TRBJ2-5
size: NA
V: TRBV5-1
D: NA
length: 15

CDR3: CAWRTTQRGHEQFF
DNA: TGTGCCTGGAGAACGACTCAACGAGGGCATGAGCAGTTCTTC
J: TRBJ2-1
size: NA
V: TRBV30
D: NA
length: 14

CDR3: CASSVAQGSTNEKLFF
DNA: TGTGCCAGCAGCGTAGCTCAGGGATCGACTAATGAAAAACTGTTTTTT
J: TRBJ1-4
size: NA
V: TRBV9
D: NA
length: 16

CDR3: CASSSRALGTGAVFGELFF
DNA: TGTGCCAGCAGTTCCCGAGCACTAGGGACAGGGGCTGTATTCGGGGAGCTGTTTTTT
J: TRBJ2-2
size: NA
V: TRBV28
D: TRBD1
length: 19

CDR3: CASSESRDTQYF
DNA: TGTGCCAGCTCAGAGTCTCGAGATACGCAGTATTTT
J: TRBJ2-3
size: NA
V: TRBV18
D: NA
length: 12

CDR3: CAIRPSGSYEQYF
DNA: TGTGCCATCCGTCCCTCCGGGAGCTACGAGCAGTACTTC
J: TRBJ2-7
size: NA
V: TRBV6-5
D: NA
length: 13

CDR3: CASSFSAGTNEKLFF
DNA: TGTGCCAGTAGTTTCTCGGCAGGGACTAATGAAAAACTGTTTTTT
J: TRBJ1-4
size: NA
V: TRBV19
D: NA
length: 15

CDR3: CASSAAGDSTDTQYF
DNA: TGTGCCAGCAGTGCGGCGGGAGATAGCACAGATACGCAGTATTTT
J: TRBJ2-3
size: NA
V: TRBV25-1
D: TRBD2
length: 15

CDR3: CSVEDRSADNEQFF
DNA: TGCAGCGTTGAAGATCGAAGTGCAGACAATGAGCAGTTCTTC
J: TRBJ2-1
size: NA
V: TRBV29-1
D: NA
length: 14

CDR3: CASSSGTLRDEQYF
DNA: TGTGCCAGCAGCTCCGGGACCCTGCGCGACGAGCAGTACTTC
J: TRBJ2-7
size: NA
V: TRBV7-6
D: NA
length: 14

CDR3: CASSPPNTDSGANVLTF
DNA: TGTGCCAGCAGCCCACCGAATACGGACTCTGGGGCCAACGTCCTGACTTTC
J: TRBJ2-6
size: NA
V: TRBV5-4
D: NA
length: 17

CDR3: CASSPSLYNEQFF
DNA: TGTGCCAGCAGCCCCTCGTTGTACAATGAGCAGTTCTTC
J: TRBJ2-1
size: NA
V: TRBV11-3
D: NA
length: 13

CDR3: CASSGDGKNIQYF
DNA: TGTGCCAGCAGTGGGGACGGCAAAAACATTCAGTACTTC
J: TRBJ2-4
size: few
V: TRBV2
D: NA
length: 13

CDR3: CASSSGLAAQETQYF
DNA: TGTGCCAGCAGCTCTGGACTAGCGGCTCAAGAGACCCAGTACTTC
J: TRBJ2-5
size: NA
V: TRBV7-9
D: TRBD2
length: 15

CDR3: CASRERKGAKNIQYF
DNA: TGTGCCAGCAGGGAGAGGAAGGGAGCCAAAAACATTCAGTACTTC
J: TRBJ2-4
size: NA
V: TRBV7-2
D: NA
length: 15

CDR3: CASSYSGVSGANVLTF
DNA: TGTGCCAGCAGTTACTCGGGTGTTTCTGGGGCCAACGTCCTGACTTTC
J: TRBJ2-6
size: NA
V: TRBV6-5
D: NA
length: 16

CDR3: CASSEAAYGGYTF
DNA: TGTGCCAGCAGTGAAGCCGCGTACGGTGGCTACACCTTC
J: TRBJ1-2
size: NA
V: TRBV6-5
D: NA
length: 13

CDR3: CASSYRGPNNSPLHF
DNA: TGTGCCAGCAGCTACAGGGGCCCTAATAATTCACCCCTCCACTTT
J: TRBJ1-6
size: NA
V: TRBV6-1
D: TRBD1
length: 15